One TCR beta chain is described in this entry. The CDR3 is 15 residues long. V was pared by 2 bases and J by 3 bases, with 11 bases between. Looked up from germline, CDR1 is MDHEN and CDR2 is SYDVKM. This record comes from a study of blood T cell repertoires in COVID-19. Whole-study context: Sources were T cells, B-cell-depleted T cells, or PBMCs; the material itself was cDNA or gDNA.

Authors' methods: How many nucleated cells were present was estimated from reference gene primer amplification. Sequencing used immunoSEQ multiplex PCR; TCRdb keeps in-frame clones, though not all of them. Clone size and V and J calls were adopted from that table, with D and trimming inferred from the DNA. The data hold over 200,000 clones, with around 86% observed a single time. Ages ranged from roughly 18 to 100 years, with residence in 24 US areas. Self-reported history from a screening survey and questionnaire set each donor's cohort. Sequencing was performed on PBMCs or T cells enriched from blood (not recorded which). This receptor was taken from a man aged 18-30 years who had recovered from COVID-19. The rearrangement joins TRBV28 to TRBJ1-5; perhaps TRBD1 as D (5 bases). CDR3 sequence reads: CASSLGGGNNQPQHF. The CDR3 DNA sequence: TGTGCCAGCAGTTTAGGGGGGGGTAACAATCAGCCCCAGCATTTT.